These T cell receptor beta chains were read from a single sample in a study of glioma-infiltrating T cells after dendritic cell vaccination. Only in-frame clones appear in the TCRdb table, and some are missing; sequencing was by immunoSEQ multiplex PCR. The data hold roughly 100,000 clones, with around 90% observed a single time. The sample consisted of blood, taken after dendritic cell vaccination. The receptor source for this set is a human donor with glioblastoma. Each CDR3 is given with its conserved first and last residue. The D gene is left open where the match is weak.

j_call	v_call	d_call	cdr3_aa	cdr3_nt
TRBJ2-1	TRBV18	-	CASSPPGRGPFNEQFF	TGTGCCAGCTCCCCCCCGGGCAGGGGCCCCTTCAATGAGCAGTTCTTC
TRBJ2-3	TRBV7-8	TRBD1	CASSTQGQVTDTQYF	TGTGCCAGCAGCACCCAAGGACAGGTGACAGATACGCAGTATTTT
TRBJ2-7	TRBV18	-	CASSQTGYEQYF	TGTGCCAGCTCACAAACGGGTTACGAGCAGTACTTC
TRBJ1-4	TRBV11-2	-	CASSLDRLDEKLFF	TGTGCCAGCAGCTTAGACAGGTTGGATGAAAAACTGTTTTTT
TRBJ1-2	TRBV5-1	TRBD1	CASSGGGQVYGYTF	TGCGCCAGCAGCGGTGGGGGACAGGTCTATGGCTACACCTTC
TRBJ2-3	TRBV5-1	TRBD1	CASSTGQGSIGSPDTQYF	TGCGCCAGCAGCACGGGACAGGGTTCAATTGGGTCCCCAGATACGCAGTATTTT
TRBJ2-5	TRBV4-2	-	CASSQDGRETQYF	TGTGCCAGCAGCCAAGATGGGAGGGAGACCCAGTACTTC
TRBJ2-1	TRBV9	-	CASSVEGRDDEQFF	TGTGCCAGCAGCGTAGAGGGGCGGGATGATGAGCAGTTCTTC
TRBJ1-5	TRBV6-5	TRBD1	CASGRQGQPQHF	TGTGCCAGCGGAAGACAGGGTCAGCCCCAGCATTTT
TRBJ1-2	TRBV7-6	-	CASSSPGGPSGYTF	TGTGCCAGCAGCTCTCCGGGGGGACCAAGCGGCTACACCTTC